The T cell receptor beta chain described here comes from a study of blood T cell repertoires in COVID-19. Study background: There were acute and convalescent COVID-19 samples, and they came from the United States, Italy and Spain. The analysed material was cDNA or gDNA that came from T cells, B-cell-depleted T cells, or PBMCs.

Germline CDR1 MNHEY, CDR2 SMNVEV (reference sequence). CDR3 length equals 14 residues. The V end lost 3 bases, the J end lost 0 bases, and 5 bases lay between the germline ends. Original processing notes: From reference gene primer amplification, estimates of nucleated cell counts were derived. Clones were read by immunoSEQ multiplex PCR, and TCRdb kept only the in-frame ones, dropping some. From that table come the V and J calls and clone size; the DNA was used to work out D and trimming. The sample has 52,000 or so clones, approximately 84% seen once. The chain joins TRBV27 to TRBJ2-2; maybe TRBD1 (5 bases). This sequence originates from a human donor in a cohort sampled during active COVID-19. The sample consisted of peripheral blood. For the CDR3, the DNA is TGTGCCAGCAGTTTGACAGCGAACACCGGGGAGCTGTTTTTT. This sequence encodes CASSLTANTGELFF.